This is a list of T cell receptor beta chains from one sample in a study of regulatory T cells in long-lasting Graves disease. TCRdb re-derived calls from the multiplex PCR reads in MiXCR, one entry per CDR3 protein. The sample carries hundreds of thousands of distinct CDR3 sequences, about a sixth recorded once. The same sample was also used in a study of T cells in Graves' hyperthyroidism and ophthalmopathy.

This sample comprised peripheral blood mononuclear cells (PBMCs), obtained at new diagnosis, from a patient treated with antithyroid drugs. The receptors shown here come from a man in his forties with Graves disease. Each CDR3 is given with its conserved first and last residue.

j_gene	v_gene	CDR3aa
TRBJ2-5	TRBV3-1	CASSPWNRGGETQYF
TRBJ1-5	TRBV11-2	CASSLGGLSNQPQHF
TRBJ2-2	TRBV3-1	CASSRDNRGNTGELFF
TRBJ1-3	TRBV20-1	CSASGGSRFSGNTIYF
TRBJ1-2	TRBV6-1	CASSEGYGSYGYTF
TRBJ2-2	TRBV20-1	CSAERGATGELFF
TRBJ2-1	TRBV5-1	CANSLEAGSYNEQFF
TRBJ2-6	TRBV7-2	CASSPRTGSGANVLTF
TRBJ2-2	TRBV7-6	CAGQMYGTMNTGELFF
TRBJ2-7	TRBV10-3	CAISADLEQYF
TRBJ2-7	TRBV10-3	CAIRGTQHYEQYF
TRBJ2-5	TRBV7-8	CASSLGPRGHLQETQYF
TRBJ2-5	TRBV6-1	CASRGTAYQETQYF
TRBJ1-5	TRBV7-4	CASSLRRRGYSNQPQHF
TRBJ1-2	TRBV6-1	CASSEDGGFGGYTF
TRBJ2-7	TRBV5-1	CASSIDASGGEQYF
TRBJ1-1	TRBV20-1	CSASPTGSGGTEAFF
TRBJ2-2	TRBV5-8	CASSLGSTENTGELFF
TRBJ1-1	TRBV7-3	CASSWDRGSEAFF
TRBJ2-2	TRBV9	CASRKTRADTGELFF
TRBJ1-5	TRBV7-9	CASSSLAVLNQPQHF
TRBJ2-2	TRBV28	CASSLFFGDGVTGELFF
TRBJ1-4	TRBV30	CAWGRQRELFF
TRBJ2-1	TRBV7-7	CASSSSRQGSEQFF
TRBJ2-5	TRBV2	CASSVGQETQYF
TRBJ2-3	TRBV5-1	CASSLVAGHLDTQYF
TRBJ2-7	TRBV9	CASSVRDTALFLYEQYF
TRBJ2-5	TRBV27	CASSFIPGGQETQYF
TRBJ2-1	TRBV6-1	CASRRTGPYNEQFF
TRBJ2-5	TRBV7-9	CASSKGLAGGQETQYF
TRBJ2-7	TRBV7-2	CASSLFRADEQYF
TRBJ2-7	TRBV12-3/TRBV12-4	CASSSPSGTGHHEQYF
TRBJ2-5	TRBV5-4	CASSLRGTWETQYF
TRBJ2-6	TRBV10-3	CAISEGLYSGANVLTF
TRBJ1-1	TRBV28	CASSPGGGKGVNTEAFF
TRBJ1-1	TRBV18	CASSETGVTEAFF
TRBJ2-1	TRBV29-1	CSVEDPDREKQFF
TRBJ2-7	TRBV7-2	CASSEVSGEQYF
TRBJ2-5	TRBV28	CASSPGTRGGETQYF
TRBJ1-2	TRBV2	CASSEGLTNYGYTF
TRBJ1-4	TRBV5-1	CASSLAGTGNEKLFF
TRBJ1-6	TRBV12-3/TRBV12-4	CASSLNSNSPLHF
TRBJ2-7	TRBV15	CATSRATSGAYEQYF
TRBJ1-1	TRBV7-3	CASSFTGTATEAFF
TRBJ1-5	TRBV2	CASSWNRGGNQPQHF
TRBJ2-7	TRBV6-5	CASSYSTWAYEQYF
TRBJ1-3	TRBV20-1	CSAREWGTGAGNTIYF
TRBJ2-1	TRBV7-8	CASSSVKGLGHDEQFF
TRBJ1-2	TRBV5-8	CASSLLSPNYGYTF
TRBJ2-1	TRBV10-1	CASSSGGTLNEQFF
TRBJ2-3	TRBV27	CASSLTSGGYTDTQYF
TRBJ1-2	TRBV5-1	CASSFGFALGGYTF
TRBJ2-4	TRBV28	CASSIPSGGPNIQYF
TRBJ1-2	TRBV5-1	CASSFAWTDYGYTF
TRBJ1-5	TRBV5-8	CASSSRPILRDQPQHF
TRBJ1-2	TRBV13	CASSLGTGAIGGYTF
TRBJ2-7	TRBV2	CASSEAGLHEQYF